This TCR beta chain was retrieved from a study of OX40 agonist ivuxolimab in advanced cancers. Notes on the research overall: Ivuxolimab was an agonistic, fully human IgG2 monoclonal antibody directed against OX40 (CD134), a costimulatory receptor. The monotherapy dose-escalation portion (N ≈ 52 patients) of the phase I ivuxolimab trial is reported in the paper. Patients were allowed to have had prior anti-PD-1, anti-PD-L1 or anti-CTLA-4 therapy, and roughly 40% of the dose-escalation patients had previously received checkpoint inhibitors. Of the approximately 50 dose-escalation patients, hepatocellular carcinoma was present in approximately 20, melanoma in some 15, renal cell carcinoma in 9 and head and neck cancer in 9. Three dose-escalation patients achieved partial responses, one with hepatocellular carcinoma and two with cutaneous melanoma. In the dose-escalation cohort, 82.7% of patients were male, and the mean age was approximately 55 years, with a range of roughly 20 to 79. Intravenous ivuxolimab was administered to patients every 2 weeks at six dose levels: 0.01, 0.1, 0.3, 1.5, 3 and 10 mg/kg. The purpose of peripheral TCRbeta sequencing was to test whether ivuxolimab changed TCR sequence diversity and led to clonal T-cell expansion.

General findings and caveats noted by the study authors: In the 0.1-3.0 mg/kg groups, partial responders had among the lowest normalized peripheral clonal expansion, particularly in CD8+ T cells. Low levels of normalized T-cell clonal expansion were also seen in some patients who did not respond. At doses of 0.1 to 3.0 mg/kg, clonal expansion of both CD4+ and CD8+ blood T cells was observed from baseline to week 6. The antigen specificity of the clonally expanded peripheral T cells was not determined. On average, CD8+ T cells showed more expanded clones than CD4+ T cells after ivuxolimab.

Spanning cysteine to phenylalanine, the CDR3 consists of 13 amino acids. Only the CDR3 DNA is retained, 39 bases long and in frame from the first base. From the germline V gene, CDR1 is SNHLY and CDR2 is FYNNEI. Trimming takes 8 bases from V and 1 base from J, and the germline ends sit 11 bases apart. For sequencing of the TCRbeta CDR3 region, genomic DNA was extracted from the sorted cells. The immunoSEQ Assay was used to sequence the TCRbeta CDR3 regions. The immuneACCESS repertoire file appears here via TCRdb, limited to in-frame rearrangements. These files lack a portion of the clones; in checked studies, under half of the deficit traces to unresolved V genes, and the cause of the others is not known. In all, the sample holds about 69,000 clones, and roughly nine tenths of those were seen once. The biggest ten clones account for 6.5% of the sample. The trial excluded patients who had a history of autoimmune disease or were on systemic immunosuppression. Peripheral blood for TCR sequencing was collected from all dose cohorts at baseline, on cycle 4 day 1, and on cycle 7 day 1. The samples were drawn from a first-in-human, open-label, multicenter phase I dose-escalation trial of ivuxolimab. Adults with locally advanced or metastatic melanoma, renal cell, hepatocellular, or head and neck squamous cell carcinoma were enrolled in the trial. Before TCR sequencing, CD4+ T cells and CD8+ T cells were sorted from peripheral blood as separate populations.

Of note for this clone: The clone's antigen remains unknown. No base quality values were provided; no much bigger clone lies one nucleotide off.

The sequencing used CD4+ or CD8+ T cells sorted from blood, collected in a trial of the OX40 agonist ivuxolimab. This chain is built from TRBV2 and TRBJ1-1; a weak D assignment points to TRBD1 (5 bases agree). The clonotype originates from an adult with an advanced solid tumor such as melanoma, head and neck, liver or kidney cancer. DNA sequence: TGTGCCAGCCTAGCTACAGGGAACACTGAAGCTTTCTTT. Its protein product is CASLATGNTEAFF.